A single sample is the source of the 17 T cell receptor beta chains below, sequenced in a study of shared clonotypes between healthy human individuals. Generated by immunoSEQ multiplex PCR, the TCRdb table keeps only in-frame clones and is missing some. The table shows approximately 2.1 million clones, with approximately 95% occurring only once. Sequenced sample: naive CD4+ T cells from PBMCs. Noted subset: CD45RA+ positively selected. The source is a man aged 18 to 30 in good health. Some clones in this sample may be carry-over from other donors' samples.

This clone was recorded once. The chain joins TRBV29-1 to TRBJ2-1, with TRBD2 identical over 10 bases. CDR1 is SQVTM and CDR2 is ANQGSEA in the germline V gene. The J segment lost 5 bases and the V segment lost 5 bases, leaving 3 bases of the junction unmatched. The CDR3 runs to 13 residues. The CDR3, as DNA: TGCAGCGTTCCGGGACTAGCGAACAATGAGCAGTTCTTC. Translated: CSVPGLANNEQFF.

This sequence joins TRBV28 and TRBJ1-2, with D possibly being TRBD1 (5 bases). V lost 2 bases and J 0 bases, leaving 10 bases between the germline ends. This CDR3 contains 15 residues. Germline-derived CDR1 and CDR2 are MDHEN and SYDVKM. The CDR3 DNA reads as TGTGCCAGCAGTTTAGTGGGCAGGGCTAACTATGGCTACACCTTC. Protein product: CASSLVGRANYGYTF.

V gene TRBV9 combines with J gene TRBJ2-1, with D perhaps assigned TRBD1 or TRBD2 (5 bases each). Germline CDR1 and CDR2: SGDLS and YYNGEE. V dropped 4 bases and J dropped 1 base, with 15 bases sitting between them. CDR3 length: 16 residues. CDR3 sequence reads: CASSPGQGRSYNEQFF. The CDR3 DNA reads TGTGCCAGCAGCCCAGGACAAGGGAGATCCTACAATGAGCAGTTCTTC.

The chain combines TRBV28 with TRBJ1-4; D not resolved. The CDR3 loop spans 15 amino acids. V dropped 5 bases and J dropped 0 bases, with 10 bases sitting between them. The germline gives CDR1 MDHEN, CDR2 SYDVKM. CDR3 DNA: TGTGCCAGCAGTCCTGTGGCCGCAACTAATGAAAAACTGTTTTTT. As protein: CASSPVAATNEKLFF.

The rearrangement uses TRBV19 and TRBJ1-5, with D perhaps matching TRBD1 (5 bases). Between the trimmed V and J ends, which lost 4 bases and 5 bases, there was a span of 12 bases. The CDR3 length is 14 residues. Germline loops: CDR1 LNHDA, CDR2 SQIVND (reference sequence). The CDR3 region is CASSNRGSDQPQHF. The CDR3 DNA follows: TGTGCCAGTAGTAACCGGGGGAGTGATCAGCCCCAGCATTTT.

The J gene is TRBJ2-1, the V gene TRBV7-9, with 12 bases fitting TRBD2. After removal of 5 bases from V and 6 bases from J, the junction contained 2 bases not matched to a gene. Germline values: CDR1 SEHNR, CDR2 FQNEAQ (reference sequence). This CDR3 has 14 residues. CDR3 DNA sequence: TGTGCCAGCAGCCGACTAGCGGGAGTCAATGAGCAGTTCTTC. Translated, it gives CASSRLAGVNEQFF.

DNA of the CDR3: TGTGCCAGCAGCTTAGGGGTCCCCACTGAAGCTTTCTTT. Encoded protein: CASSLGVPTEAFF. V gene TRBV7-9 combines with J gene TRBJ1-1; D unclear. The CDR3 covers 13 residues. CDR1 is SEHNR, CDR2 FQNEAQ, per germline (reference sequence). With 1 base removed from V and 4 bases from J, the gap between germline ends came to 7 bases.

This clone has only one observation. The genes are TRBV5-1 and TRBJ2-3; 8 bases match TRBD1. V lost 3 bases and J lost 5; bases outside the gene matches: 5. Germline V gives CDR1 SGHRS, CDR2 YFSETQ. The CDR3 extends over 14 amino acids. CDR3 in amino acids: CASSYHRGVDTQYF. DNA for the CDR3: TGCGCCAGCAGCTACCACAGGGGGGTAGATACGCAGTATTTT.

The rearrangement joins TRBV5-8 to TRBJ2-5; either TRBD1 or TRBD2 may fit D (6 bases each). The V gene lost 4 bases and the J gene lost 5 bases, with 15 bases spanning the gap. The germline CDR1 and CDR2 sequences are SGHTS and YDEGEE. The CDR3 is made up of 14 amino acids. The CDR3 region has the DNA TGTGCCAGCAGCGACCGGGGGCGCGGGGAGACCCAGTACTTC. The encoded protein is CASSDRGRGETQYF.

V usage is TRBV6-1 and J usage is TRBJ2-1; 7 nucleotides align to TRBD2. Per germline, CDR1 MNHNS and CDR2 SASEGT. With V trimmed by 6 bases and J by 0 bases, 5 bases remained unmatched. The CDR3 extends over 15 amino acids. As DNA, the CDR3 is TGTGCCAGCAGGGGAGGGGCCAGCTCCTACAATGAGCAGTTCTTC. Translating it yields CASRGGASSYNEQFF.

The rearrangement uses TRBV5-4 and TRBJ2-3; no clear D gene. Trimming removed 6 bases from V and 0 bases from J, with 8 bases in between. Per germline, CDR1 SGHNT and CDR2 YYREEE (reference sequence). CDR3 length: 13 amino acids. In DNA, the CDR3 is TGTGCCAGCACCACTCCTAGCACAGATACGCAGTATTTT. Translated: CASTTPSTDTQYF.

The chain links TRBV29-1 to TRBJ1-1, with a tentative D call TRBD1 (6 bases). The CDR3 runs 15 residues. V lost 3 bases, J lost 0 bases, and 14 bases lay in between. Per the germline V gene, CDR1 is SQVTM and CDR2 is ANQGSEA. CDR3 sequence (DNA): TGCAGCGTTGATGGGGGGCAGTGGGTGAACACTGAAGCTTTCTTT. It yields the protein CSVDGGQWVNTEAFF.

The chain is built from TRBV28 and TRBJ1-1; TRBD1 matches 7 bases. The CDR3 runs 14 residues. Trimming took 7 bases from V and 5 from J; bases not matched to a gene: 10. CDR1 and CDR2 from the germline V gene are MDHEN and SYDVKM. The CDR3 is CASTQGGGRTEAFF. The CDR3 DNA sequence: TGTGCCAGCACCCAGGGGGGGGGCAGGACTGAAGCTTTCTTT.

The chain is built from TRBV7-2 and TRBJ1-6, with TRBD1 as a possible D gene (5 bases). In germline, CDR1 is SGHTA, CDR2 FQGNSA. The ends were cut back, 3 bases at V and 10 bases at J, with 13 bases in the middle. The CDR3 has 14 amino acids. Written as DNA, the CDR3 is TGTGCCAGCAGCTTGGAGGCCCAGGGATCACCCCTCCACTTT. Translation: CASSLEAQGSPLHF.

The chain recombines TRBV6-1 with TRBJ2-5; 7 bases map to TRBD1. V lost 4 bases and J lost 7; bases outside the gene matches: 9. CDR1 and CDR2 (germline): MNHNS, SASEGT. The CDR3 is 14 amino acids. This CDR3 reads CASSGLQGPGTQYF. The DNA for the CDR3 is TGTGCCAGCAGTGGACTACAGGGGCCAGGGACCCAGTACTTC.

The gene calls are TRBV2 and TRBJ1-1; D might be TRBD1 (5 bases). V was clipped by 7 bases and J by 0 bases, with 12 bases between them. There are 14 residues in the CDR3. Germline CDR1 is SNHLY and CDR2 is FYNNEI. The CDR3 protein is CASNDRPMNTEAFF. For the CDR3, the DNA is TGTGCCAGCAACGACAGACCAATGAACACTGAAGCTTTCTTT.

The chain is built from TRBV19 and TRBJ2-1, with TRBD1 as a possible D gene (6 bases). Germline values: CDR1 LNHDA, CDR2 SQIVND (reference sequence). The V end was cut by 7 bases, the J end by 8 bases, with 12 bases between. This CDR3 spans 12 amino acids. The CDR3 region has the DNA TGTGCCAGTACAGGGACAAGACATGAGCAGTTCTTC. It translates to CASTGTRHEQFF.